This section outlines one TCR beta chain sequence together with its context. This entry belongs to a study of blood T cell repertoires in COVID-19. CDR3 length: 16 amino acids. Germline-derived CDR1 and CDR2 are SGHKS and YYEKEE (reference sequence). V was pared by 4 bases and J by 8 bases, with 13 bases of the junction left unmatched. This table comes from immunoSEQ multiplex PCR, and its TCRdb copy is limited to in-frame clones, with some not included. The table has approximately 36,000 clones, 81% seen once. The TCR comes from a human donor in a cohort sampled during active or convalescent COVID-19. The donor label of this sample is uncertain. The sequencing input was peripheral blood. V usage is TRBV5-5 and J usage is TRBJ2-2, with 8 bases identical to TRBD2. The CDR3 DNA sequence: TGTGCCAGCAGCGAACGTATAGCGGGGATGGGTGGGGAGCTGTTTTTT. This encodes CASSERIAGMGGELFF.